The rows below give T cell receptor beta chains drawn from one sample of a study of blood T cell repertoires in COVID-19. Data came from immunoSEQ multiplex PCR; TCRdb stores just in-frame clones and leaves some out. The data contain approximately 90,000 clones, about 82% of them singletons. The sequenced sample consisted of peripheral blood. These receptors all come from a man aged 45-60 years with acute or convalescent COVID-19. Each CDR3 is given with its conserved first and last residue. Fields, in order: J gene, clone size, V gene, D gene, CDR3 protein, CDR3 DNA. The D gene is left open where the match is weak. Size is omitted from some rows. Given values are once, few, many or a class for expanded clones.

j_call: TRBJ2-1; clone_size: .; v_call: TRBV7-8; d_call: .; cdr3_aa: CASSLGYRRGGYNEQFF; cdr3_nt: TGTGCCAGCAGCTTAGGTTATCGAAGGGGCGGTTACAATGAGCAGTTCTTC
j_call: TRBJ2-3; clone_size: .; v_call: TRBV7-2; d_call: TRBD1; cdr3_aa: CASSLGQGIDTQYF; cdr3_nt: TGTGCCAGCAGCTTAGGACAGGGTATCGATACGCAGTATTTT
j_call: TRBJ2-3; clone_size: .; v_call: TRBV6-4; d_call: .; cdr3_aa: CASREGVWTDTQYF; cdr3_nt: TGTGCCAGCAGAGAGGGGGTGTGGACAGATACGCAGTATTTT
j_call: TRBJ1-1; clone_size: .; v_call: TRBV10-1; d_call: .; cdr3_aa: CASQGNLNTEAFF; cdr3_nt: TGCGCCAGCCAGGGGAATTTGAACACTGAAGCTTTCTTT
j_call: TRBJ2-7; clone_size: .; v_call: TRBV19; d_call: .; cdr3_aa: CASSINPGSYEQYF; cdr3_nt: TGTGCCAGTAGTATAAATCCAGGCTCCTACGAGCAGTACTTC
j_call: TRBJ1-1; clone_size: few; v_call: TRBV6-1; d_call: .; cdr3_aa: CASSELQGNTEAFF; cdr3_nt: TGTGCCAGCAGTGAACTCCAGGGGAACACTGAAGCTTTCTTT
j_call: TRBJ1-2; clone_size: .; v_call: TRBV9; d_call: .; cdr3_aa: CASSAQQGLNGYTF; cdr3_nt: TGTGCCAGCAGCGCCCAGCAGGGCCTGAATGGCTACACCTTC
j_call: TRBJ1-2; clone_size: .; v_call: TRBV7-2; d_call: .; cdr3_aa: CASSRARQDYGYTF; cdr3_nt: TGTGCCAGCAGCAGAGCCAGGCAGGACTATGGCTACACCTTC
j_call: TRBJ2-5; clone_size: .; v_call: TRBV25-1; d_call: TRBD1; cdr3_aa: CASSVDREPQETQYF; cdr3_nt: TGTGCCAGCAGTGTTGACAGGGAGCCCCAAGAGACCCAGTACTTC
j_call: TRBJ1-2; clone_size: .; v_call: TRBV3-1/TRBV3-2; d_call: .; cdr3_aa: CASSRQSPPIYTF; cdr3_nt: TGTGCCAGCAGCCGACAGTCCCCTCCAATCTACACCTTC
j_call: TRBJ2-6; clone_size: .; v_call: TRBV4-3; d_call: TRBD1; cdr3_aa: CASSQDTGTGGTGANVLTF; cdr3_nt: TGCGCCAGCAGCCAAGACACCGGGACAGGAGGGACTGGGGCCAACGTCCTGACTTTC
j_call: TRBJ2-5; clone_size: .; v_call: TRBV10-3; d_call: .; cdr3_aa: CAISESAGTETQYF; cdr3_nt: TGTGCCATCAGTGAGTCCGCGGGAACGGAGACCCAGTACTTC
j_call: TRBJ1-2; clone_size: .; v_call: TRBV4-3; d_call: .; cdr3_aa: CASSQEVSGIYGYTF; cdr3_nt: TGCGCCAGCAGCCAAGAAGTATCAGGGATCTATGGCTACACCTTC
j_call: TRBJ2-3; clone_size: once; v_call: TRBV4-3; d_call: .; cdr3_aa: CASSQGGHTDTQYF; cdr3_nt: TGCGCCAGCAGCCAAGGTGGGCACACAGATACGCAGTATTTT
j_call: TRBJ1-5; clone_size: .; v_call: TRBV18; d_call: .; cdr3_aa: CASSPPGGGNQPQHF; cdr3_nt: TGTGCCAGCTCACCACCCGGGGGGGGAAATCAGCCCCAGCATTTT
j_call: TRBJ2-4; clone_size: .; v_call: TRBV18; d_call: .; cdr3_aa: CASSPPQGSSKNIQYF; cdr3_nt: TGTGCCAGCTCACCACCGCAGGGTTCGTCCAAAAACATTCAGTACTTC
j_call: TRBJ2-2; clone_size: .; v_call: TRBV10-3; d_call: .; cdr3_aa: CAISVVLSVNTGELFF; cdr3_nt: TGTGCCATCAGCGTCGTTCTTAGCGTAAACACCGGGGAGCTGTTTTTT
j_call: TRBJ2-2; clone_size: .; v_call: TRBV5-4; d_call: TRBD2; cdr3_aa: CASSSAASGVNTGELFF; cdr3_nt: TGTGCCAGCAGCTCCGCAGCTAGCGGGGTGAACACCGGGGAGCTGTTTTTT
j_call: TRBJ2-2; clone_size: .; v_call: TRBV12-5; d_call: TRBD1; cdr3_aa: CASGSAGQGFWTGELFF; cdr3_nt: TGTGCTAGTGGCTCCGCGGGACAGGGGTTTTGGACCGGGGAGCTGTTTTTT
j_call: TRBJ2-7; clone_size: .; v_call: TRBV28; d_call: .; cdr3_aa: CASRSSASYEQYF; cdr3_nt: TGTGCCAGCAGATCCAGCGCTTCCTACGAGCAGTACTTC
j_call: TRBJ2-4; clone_size: .; v_call: TRBV6-5; d_call: TRBD1; cdr3_aa: CASSLGQARIQYF; cdr3_nt: TGTGCCAGCAGTTTGGGACAGGCCAGGATTCAGTACTTC
j_call: TRBJ1-5; clone_size: .; v_call: TRBV6-2/TRBV6-3; d_call: .; cdr3_aa: CASSYLSGQGVFNQPQHF; cdr3_nt: TGTGCCAGCAGTTACCTCAGCGGGCAAGGGGTATTCAATCAGCCCCAGCATTTT
j_call: TRBJ2-2; clone_size: .; v_call: TRBV29-1; d_call: TRBD1; cdr3_aa: CSVAVGQGTVSTGELFF; cdr3_nt: TGCAGCGTTGCTGTTGGGCAGGGGACAGTAAGCACCGGGGAGCTGTTTTTT
j_call: TRBJ2-1; clone_size: .; v_call: TRBV28; d_call: TRBD2; cdr3_aa: CASSLAGGHYNEQFF; cdr3_nt: TGTGCCAGCAGTCTAGCGGGAGGGCACTACAATGAGCAGTTCTTC
j_call: TRBJ1-1; clone_size: .; v_call: TRBV11-2; d_call: .; cdr3_aa: CASSLDPNTEAFF; cdr3_nt: TGTGCCAGCAGCTTAGACCCAAACACTGAAGCTTTCTTT
j_call: TRBJ2-1; clone_size: .; v_call: TRBV5-1; d_call: .; cdr3_aa: CASSVVATSGVDEQFF; cdr3_nt: TGCGCCAGCAGCGTTGTAGCGACATCGGGCGTCGATGAGCAGTTCTTC
j_call: TRBJ1-3; clone_size: .; v_call: TRBV27; d_call: TRBD1; cdr3_aa: CASSPQGASGNTIYF; cdr3_nt: TGTGCCAGCAGTCCACAGGGGGCTTCTGGAAACACCATATATTTT
j_call: TRBJ1-1; clone_size: .; v_call: TRBV21-1; d_call: .; cdr3_aa: CASSKAARVNTEAFF; cdr3_nt: TGTGCCAGCAGCAAAGCAGCCAGGGTGAACACTGAAGCTTTCTTT
j_call: TRBJ1-1; clone_size: .; v_call: TRBV6-5; d_call: .; cdr3_aa: CASIRVGNTEAFF; cdr3_nt: TGTGCCAGCATCCGGGTTGGGAACACTGAAGCTTTCTTT
j_call: TRBJ1-6; clone_size: .; v_call: TRBV3-1/TRBV3-2; d_call: TRBD1; cdr3_aa: CASRETGGTNSPLHF; cdr3_nt: TGTGCCAGCAGGGAGACAGGGGGCACTAATTCACCCCTCCACTTT
j_call: TRBJ2-2; clone_size: .; v_call: TRBV5-6; d_call: TRBD2; cdr3_aa: CASSAGLAGGPNTGELFF; cdr3_nt: TGTGCCAGCAGCGCCGGACTAGCGGGGGGGCCGAACACCGGGGAGCTGTTTTTT
j_call: TRBJ2-4; clone_size: .; v_call: TRBV21-1; d_call: .; cdr3_aa: CASSQPTDLAKNIQYF; cdr3_nt: TGTGCCAGCAGCCAGCCGACTGACCTAGCCAAAAACATTCAGTACTTC
j_call: TRBJ2-5; clone_size: .; v_call: TRBV4-1; d_call: TRBD2; cdr3_aa: CASSQKGLAGTQETQYF; cdr3_nt: TGCGCCAGCAGCCAAAAGGGACTAGCGGGTACCCAAGAGACCCAGTACTTC
j_call: TRBJ2-3; clone_size: once; v_call: TRBV3-1/TRBV3-2; d_call: TRBD2; cdr3_aa: CASSQALAGDTQYF; cdr3_nt: TGTGCCAGCAGCCAAGCACTAGCGGGAGATACGCAGTATTTT
j_call: TRBJ2-5; clone_size: .; v_call: TRBV28; d_call: TRBD1; cdr3_aa: CASSKGQGRETQYF; cdr3_nt: TGTGCCAGCAGTAAGGGACAGGGCCGGGAGACCCAGTACTTC
j_call: TRBJ2-1; clone_size: .; v_call: TRBV5-6; d_call: .; cdr3_aa: CASSSPQELNNEQFF; cdr3_nt: TGTGCCAGCAGTTCCCCCCAGGAACTCAACAATGAGCAGTTCTTC
j_call: TRBJ2-7; clone_size: .; v_call: TRBV7-9; d_call: .; cdr3_aa: CASSLVSWDSVTYEQYF; cdr3_nt: TGTGCCAGCAGCTTAGTAAGTTGGGACTCGGTGACCTACGAGCAGTACTTC
j_call: TRBJ2-7; clone_size: .; v_call: TRBV19; d_call: TRBD1; cdr3_aa: CASSIGGQGYEQYF; cdr3_nt: TGTGCCAGTAGTATAGGGGGACAGGGCTACGAGCAGTACTTC
j_call: TRBJ1-1; clone_size: .; v_call: TRBV7-8; d_call: .; cdr3_aa: CASSNGQYRTEAFF; cdr3_nt: TGTGCCAGCAGCAATGGACAGTACCGCACTGAAGCTTTCTTT
j_call: TRBJ1-5; clone_size: .; v_call: TRBV4-1; d_call: .; cdr3_aa: CASSQDRSLHQPQHF; cdr3_nt: TGCGCCAGCAGCCAAGATAGGAGTTTACATCAGCCCCAGCATTTT
j_call: TRBJ2-5; clone_size: .; v_call: TRBV30; d_call: TRBD2; cdr3_aa: CAWRVLAGGPQETQYF; cdr3_nt: TGTGCCTGGAGGGTACTAGCGGGGGGGCCCCAGGAGACCCAGTACTTC
j_call: TRBJ2-1; clone_size: .; v_call: TRBV11-3; d_call: TRBD2; cdr3_aa: CASSLVTSGFHEQFF; cdr3_nt: TGTGCCAGCAGCTTAGTCACTAGCGGGTTCCATGAGCAGTTCTTC
j_call: TRBJ1-4; clone_size: .; v_call: TRBV18; d_call: .; cdr3_aa: CASSPDLAATNEKLFF; cdr3_nt: TGTGCCAGCTCACCCGACCTGGCGGCAACTAATGAAAAACTGTTTTTT
j_call: TRBJ1-1; clone_size: .; v_call: TRBV7-2; d_call: .; cdr3_aa: CASSLVKGGMNTEAFF; cdr3_nt: TGTGCCAGCAGCTTAGTGAAGGGGGGGATGAACACTGAAGCTTTCTTT
j_call: TRBJ1-6; clone_size: .; v_call: TRBV28; d_call: .; cdr3_aa: CASNQGSLSLHF; cdr3_nt: TGTGCCAGCAACCAGGGTTCCCTGAGCCTCCACTTT
j_call: TRBJ1-2; clone_size: .; v_call: TRBV28; d_call: TRBD1; cdr3_aa: CASRGGQGVNYGYTF; cdr3_nt: TGTGCCAGCAGGGGAGGACAGGGGGTAAACTATGGCTACACCTTC
j_call: TRBJ2-7; clone_size: .; v_call: TRBV6-5; d_call: .; cdr3_aa: CASSYRQGGNEQYF; cdr3_nt: TGTGCCAGCAGTTATCGGCAGGGCGGGAACGAGCAGTACTTC
j_call: TRBJ2-2; clone_size: .; v_call: TRBV5-1; d_call: .; cdr3_aa: CASSETGPPTELFF; cdr3_nt: TGCGCCAGCAGCGAGACAGGACCCCCGACGGAGCTGTTTTTT
j_call: TRBJ1-1; clone_size: .; v_call: TRBV7-3; d_call: .; cdr3_aa: CASSPDTFTEAFF; cdr3_nt: TGTGCCAGCAGTCCAGACACCTTCACTGAAGCTTTCTTT
j_call: TRBJ2-5; clone_size: .; v_call: TRBV6-2/TRBV6-3; d_call: TRBD2; cdr3_aa: CASSYTLYSGRERQETQYF; cdr3_nt: TGTGCCAGCAGTTACACGCTCTATAGCGGGAGGGAGAGGCAAGAGACCCAGTACTTC
j_call: TRBJ2-7; clone_size: .; v_call: TRBV7-6; d_call: .; cdr3_aa: CASSLGGDATYEQYF; cdr3_nt: TGTGCCAGCAGCTTAGGCGGCGATGCGACCTACGAGCAGTACTTC
j_call: TRBJ2-7; clone_size: .; v_call: TRBV28; d_call: .; cdr3_aa: CASSPGTYHEQYF; cdr3_nt: TGTGCCAGCAGCCCCGGGACTTACCACGAGCAGTACTTC
j_call: TRBJ1-5; clone_size: .; v_call: TRBV28; d_call: .; cdr3_aa: CASLGGGSNQPQHF; cdr3_nt: TGTGCCAGCCTCGGGGGGGGGTCAAATCAGCCCCAGCATTTT
j_call: TRBJ2-3; clone_size: once; v_call: TRBV5-1; d_call: .; cdr3_aa: CASSQTPPPDTQYF; cdr3_nt: TGCGCCAGCAGCCAAACACCTCCCCCAGATACGCAGTATTTT
j_call: TRBJ2-3; clone_size: .; v_call: TRBV6-5; d_call: .; cdr3_aa: CASTPGGTDTQYF; cdr3_nt: TGTGCCAGCACCCCAGGGGGCACAGATACGCAGTATTTT
j_call: TRBJ1-5; clone_size: .; v_call: TRBV5-5; d_call: .; cdr3_aa: CASSLEAVYSNQPQHF; cdr3_nt: TGTGCCAGCAGCTTGGAGGCGGTCTATAGCAATCAGCCCCAGCATTTT
j_call: TRBJ2-7; clone_size: .; v_call: TRBV27; d_call: .; cdr3_aa: CASSLTGTPYEQYF; cdr3_nt: TGTGCCAGCAGTTTAACAGGGACCCCTTACGAGCAGTACTTC
j_call: TRBJ2-3; clone_size: .; v_call: TRBV28; d_call: TRBD1; cdr3_aa: CASSPPSGTGFTDTQYF; cdr3_nt: TGTGCCAGCAGCCCCCCCTCCGGGACAGGCTTCACAGATACGCAGTATTTT
j_call: TRBJ1-5; clone_size: .; v_call: TRBV15; d_call: .; cdr3_aa: CATSRTDSNQPQHF; cdr3_nt: TGTGCCACCAGCAGGACAGATAGCAATCAGCCCCAGCATTTT